This T cell receptor (beta chain) originates from a study of blood T cell repertoires in COVID-19. For the study at large: Sites across the United States, Italy and Spain contributed samples from acute and convalescent COVID-19. PBMCs, B-cell-depleted T cells, or T cells provided the cDNA or gDNA that made up the material.

Germline V gene data show CDR1 as SGHNT and CDR2 as YENEEA. The CDR3 runs to 14 residues. The ends were cut back, 5 bases at V and 0 bases at J, with 11 bases in the middle. In the source study's methods: Nucleated cell number was recorded as an estimate derived from reference gene primer amplification. Profiled with immunoSEQ multiplex PCR; TCRdb holds only in-frame clones, not every one. Clone size and the V and J calls come from that table; the DNA yielded D and trimming. Of 65,000 to 90,000 clones in the sample, roughly 80% were seen once. The TCR sequence derives from a woman aged 80 or over with active or convalescent COVID-19. The V gene is TRBV11-3, the J gene TRBJ2-7, with TRBD2 as a possible D gene (5 bases). Sequencing was carried out using peripheral blood. The CDR3, as DNA: TGTGCCAGCAGCCCGAAACGGGGCTCCTACGAGCAGTACTTC. This codes for CASSPKRGSYEQYF.